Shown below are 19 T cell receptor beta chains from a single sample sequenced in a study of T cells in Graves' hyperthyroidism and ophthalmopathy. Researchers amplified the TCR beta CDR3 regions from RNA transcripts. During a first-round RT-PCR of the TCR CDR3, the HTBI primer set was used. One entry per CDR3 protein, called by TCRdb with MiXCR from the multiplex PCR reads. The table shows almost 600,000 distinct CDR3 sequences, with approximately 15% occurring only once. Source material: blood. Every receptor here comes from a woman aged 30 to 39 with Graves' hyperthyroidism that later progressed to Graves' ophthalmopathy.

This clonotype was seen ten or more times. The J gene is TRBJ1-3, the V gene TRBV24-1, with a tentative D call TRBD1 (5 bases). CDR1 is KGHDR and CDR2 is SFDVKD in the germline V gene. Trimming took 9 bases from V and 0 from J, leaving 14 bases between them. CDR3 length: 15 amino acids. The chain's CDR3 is CATSGGDRSGNTIYF. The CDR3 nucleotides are TGTGCCACCTCCGGGGGAGACCGCTCTGGAAACACCATATATTTT.

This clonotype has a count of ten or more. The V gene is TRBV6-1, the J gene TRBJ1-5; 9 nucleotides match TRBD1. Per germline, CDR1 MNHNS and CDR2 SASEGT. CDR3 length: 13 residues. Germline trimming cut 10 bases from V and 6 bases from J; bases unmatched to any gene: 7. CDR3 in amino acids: CATRDRDLQPQHF. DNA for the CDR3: TGTGCCACCCGGGACAGGGACCTTCAGCCCCAGCATTTT.

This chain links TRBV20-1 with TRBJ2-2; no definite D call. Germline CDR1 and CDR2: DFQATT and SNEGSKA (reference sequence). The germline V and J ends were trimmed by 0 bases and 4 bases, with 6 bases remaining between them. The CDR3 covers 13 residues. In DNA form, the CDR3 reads TGCAGTGCTAGAGACGGGTCCACCGGGGAGCTGTTTTTT. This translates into CSARDGSTGELFF.

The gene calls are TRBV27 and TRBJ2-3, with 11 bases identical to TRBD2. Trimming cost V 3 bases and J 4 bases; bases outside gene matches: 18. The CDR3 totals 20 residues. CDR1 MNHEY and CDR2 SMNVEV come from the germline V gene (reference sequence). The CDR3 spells CASSFLSIPTSGAAPDTQYF. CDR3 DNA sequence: TGTGCCAGCAGTTTCCTTTCTATTCCGACTAGCGGGGCCGCCCCAGATACGCAGTATTTT.

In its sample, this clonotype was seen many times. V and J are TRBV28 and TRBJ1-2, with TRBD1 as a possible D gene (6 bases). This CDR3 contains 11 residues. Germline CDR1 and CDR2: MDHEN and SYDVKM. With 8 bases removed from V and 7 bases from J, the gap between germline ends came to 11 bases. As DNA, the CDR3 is TGTGCCAGCCGGGACAAAGGTGGCTACACCTTC. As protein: CASRDKGGYTF.

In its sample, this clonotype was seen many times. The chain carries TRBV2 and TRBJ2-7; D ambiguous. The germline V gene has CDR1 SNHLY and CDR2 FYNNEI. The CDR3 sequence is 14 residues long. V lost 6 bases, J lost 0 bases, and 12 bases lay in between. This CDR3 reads CASRAMVSSYEQYF. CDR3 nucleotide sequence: TGTGCCAGCAGGGCCATGGTTAGCTCCTACGAGCAGTACTTC.

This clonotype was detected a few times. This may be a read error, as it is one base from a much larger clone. CDR3 DNA: TGTGCCAGCAGCTTGTTGCCAGATACGCAGTATTTT. Its protein is CASSLLPDTQYF. This sequence joins TRBV5-4 and TRBJ2-3; D is undetermined. V was pared by 1 base and J by 4 bases, with 4 bases between. Germline V gene lookup returns CDR1 SGHNT and CDR2 YYREEE (reference sequence). The CDR3 contains 12 residues.

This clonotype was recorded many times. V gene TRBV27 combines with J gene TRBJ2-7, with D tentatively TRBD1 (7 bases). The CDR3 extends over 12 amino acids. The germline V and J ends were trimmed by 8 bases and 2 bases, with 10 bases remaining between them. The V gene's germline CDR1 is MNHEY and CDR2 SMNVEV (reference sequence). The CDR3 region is CASQGGTYEQYF. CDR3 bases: TGTGCCAGCCAGGGGGGAACCTACGAGCAGTACTTC.

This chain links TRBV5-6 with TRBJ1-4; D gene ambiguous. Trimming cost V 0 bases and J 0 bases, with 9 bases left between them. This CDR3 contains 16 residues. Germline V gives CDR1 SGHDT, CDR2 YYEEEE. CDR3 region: CASSLGTLATNEKLFF. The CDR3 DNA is TGTGCCAGCAGCTTGGGTACACTAGCAACTAATGAAAAACTGTTTTTT. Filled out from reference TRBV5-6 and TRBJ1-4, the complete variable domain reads DAGVTQSPTHLIKTRGQQVTLRCSPKSGHDTVSWYQQALGQGPQFIFQYYEEEERQRGNFPDRFSGHQFPNYSSELNVNALLLGDSALYLCASSLGTLATNEKLFFGSGTQLSVL.

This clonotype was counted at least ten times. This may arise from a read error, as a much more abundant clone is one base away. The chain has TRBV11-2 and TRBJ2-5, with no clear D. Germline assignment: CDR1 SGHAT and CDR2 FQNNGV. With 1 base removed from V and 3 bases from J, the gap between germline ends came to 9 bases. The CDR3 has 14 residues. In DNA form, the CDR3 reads TGTGCCAGCAGCTTAGTGTGGCAGGAAGAGACCCAGTACTTC. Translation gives CASSLVWQEETQYF.

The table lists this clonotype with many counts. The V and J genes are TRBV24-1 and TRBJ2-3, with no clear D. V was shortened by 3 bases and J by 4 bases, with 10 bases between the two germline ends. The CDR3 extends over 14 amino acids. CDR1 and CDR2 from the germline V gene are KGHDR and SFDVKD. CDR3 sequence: CATSDRGRSDTQYF. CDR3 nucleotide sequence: TGTGCCACCAGTGATCGTGGGCGCTCAGATACGCAGTATTTT.

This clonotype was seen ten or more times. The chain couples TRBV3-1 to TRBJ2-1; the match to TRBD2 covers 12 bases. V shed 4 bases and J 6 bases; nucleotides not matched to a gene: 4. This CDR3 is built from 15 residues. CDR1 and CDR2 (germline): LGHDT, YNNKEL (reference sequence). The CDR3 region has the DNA TGTGCCAGCAGCCCACCGGGACTAGCGGGCAATGAGCAGTTCTTC. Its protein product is CASSPPGLAGNEQFF.

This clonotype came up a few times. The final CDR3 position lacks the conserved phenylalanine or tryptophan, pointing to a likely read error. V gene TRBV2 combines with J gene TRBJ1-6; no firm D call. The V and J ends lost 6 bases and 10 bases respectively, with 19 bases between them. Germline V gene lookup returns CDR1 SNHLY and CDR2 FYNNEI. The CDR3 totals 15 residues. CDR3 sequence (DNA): TGTGCCAGCAGCGCTGGGCCTCAGGTGGCCTCACCCCTCCACCTT. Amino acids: CASSAGPQVASPLHL.

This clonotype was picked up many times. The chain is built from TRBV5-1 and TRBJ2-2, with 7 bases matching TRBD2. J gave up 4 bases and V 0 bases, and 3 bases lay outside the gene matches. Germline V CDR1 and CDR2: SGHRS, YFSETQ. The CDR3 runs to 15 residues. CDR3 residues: CASSLAGGSTGELFF. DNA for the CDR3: TGCGCCAGCAGCTTGGCGGGGGGTTCCACCGGGGAGCTGTTTTTT.

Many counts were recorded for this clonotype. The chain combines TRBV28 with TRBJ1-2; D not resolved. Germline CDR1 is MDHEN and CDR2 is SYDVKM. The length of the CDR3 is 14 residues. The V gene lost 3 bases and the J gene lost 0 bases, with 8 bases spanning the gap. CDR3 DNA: TGTGCCAGCAGTTTGCTGCAACCTAACTATGGCTACACCTTC. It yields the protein CASSLLQPNYGYTF.

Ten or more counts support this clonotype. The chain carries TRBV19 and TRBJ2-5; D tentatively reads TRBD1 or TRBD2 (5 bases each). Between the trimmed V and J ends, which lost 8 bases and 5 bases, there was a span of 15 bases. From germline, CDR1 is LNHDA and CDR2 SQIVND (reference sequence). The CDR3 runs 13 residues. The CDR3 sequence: CASAGSAVETQYF. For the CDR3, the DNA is TGTGCCAGTGCAGGGTCAGCGGTGGAGACCCAGTACTTC.

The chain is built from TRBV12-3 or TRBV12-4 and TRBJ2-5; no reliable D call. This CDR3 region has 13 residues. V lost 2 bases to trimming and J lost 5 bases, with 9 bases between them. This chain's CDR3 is CASSLWIGETQYF. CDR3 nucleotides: TGTGCCAGCAGTTTATGGATTGGCGAGACCCAGTACTTC.

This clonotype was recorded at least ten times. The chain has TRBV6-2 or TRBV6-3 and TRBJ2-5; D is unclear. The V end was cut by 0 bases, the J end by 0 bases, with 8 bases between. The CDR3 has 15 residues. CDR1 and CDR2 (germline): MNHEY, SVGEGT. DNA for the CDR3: TGTGCCAGCAGTTACTCCGACACCGACCAAGAGACCCAGTACTTC. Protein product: CASSYSDTDQETQYF.

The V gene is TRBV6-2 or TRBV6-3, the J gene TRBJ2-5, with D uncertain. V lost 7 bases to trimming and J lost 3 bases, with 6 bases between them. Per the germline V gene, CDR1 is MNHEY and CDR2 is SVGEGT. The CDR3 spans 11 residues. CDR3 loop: CASTHKETQYF. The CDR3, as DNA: TGTGCCAGCACCCATAAAGAGACCCAGTACTTC.